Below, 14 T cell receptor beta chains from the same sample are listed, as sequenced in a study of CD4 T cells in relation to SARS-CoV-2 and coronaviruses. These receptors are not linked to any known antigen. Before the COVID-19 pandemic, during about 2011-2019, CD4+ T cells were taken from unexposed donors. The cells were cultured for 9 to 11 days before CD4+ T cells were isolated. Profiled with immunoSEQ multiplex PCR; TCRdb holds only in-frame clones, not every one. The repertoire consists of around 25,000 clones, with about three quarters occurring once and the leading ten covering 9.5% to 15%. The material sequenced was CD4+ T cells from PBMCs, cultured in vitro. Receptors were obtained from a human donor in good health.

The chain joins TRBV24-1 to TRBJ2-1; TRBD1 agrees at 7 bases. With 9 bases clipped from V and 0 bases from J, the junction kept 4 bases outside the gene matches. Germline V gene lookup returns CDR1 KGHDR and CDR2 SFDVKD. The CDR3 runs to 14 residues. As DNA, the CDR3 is TGTGCCACCGCACAGGGGAGCTCCTACAATGAGCAGTTCTTC. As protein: CATAQGSSYNEQFF.

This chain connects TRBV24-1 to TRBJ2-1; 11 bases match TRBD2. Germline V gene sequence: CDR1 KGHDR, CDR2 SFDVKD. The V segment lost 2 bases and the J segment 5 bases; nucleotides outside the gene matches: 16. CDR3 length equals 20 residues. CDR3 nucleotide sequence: TGTGCCACCAGTGATTCTACTAGCGGGGGACTCCGGATAACACACAATGAGCAGTTCTTC. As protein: CATSDSTSGGLRITHNEQFF.

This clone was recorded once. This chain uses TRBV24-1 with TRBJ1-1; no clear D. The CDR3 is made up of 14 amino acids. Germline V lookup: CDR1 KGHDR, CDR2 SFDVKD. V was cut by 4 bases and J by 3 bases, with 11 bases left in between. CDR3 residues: CATSDSTLYTEAFF. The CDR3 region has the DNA TGTGCCACCAGTGACTCAACATTATACACTGAAGCTTTCTTT.

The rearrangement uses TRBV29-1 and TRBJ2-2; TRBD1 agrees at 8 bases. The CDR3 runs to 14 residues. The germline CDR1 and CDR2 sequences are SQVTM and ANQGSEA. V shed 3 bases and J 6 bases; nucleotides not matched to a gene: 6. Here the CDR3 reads CSVEPDRGAGELFF. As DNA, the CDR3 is TGCAGCGTTGAGCCCGACAGGGGCGCCGGGGAGCTGTTTTTT.

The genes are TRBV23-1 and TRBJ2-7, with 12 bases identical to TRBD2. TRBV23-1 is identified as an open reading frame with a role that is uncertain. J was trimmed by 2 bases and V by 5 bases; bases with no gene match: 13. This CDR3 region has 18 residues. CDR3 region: CASSTPGLAGPTTYEQYF. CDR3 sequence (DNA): TGCGCCAGCAGTACTCCGGGACTAGCGGGCCCCACCACCTACGAGCAGTACTTC.

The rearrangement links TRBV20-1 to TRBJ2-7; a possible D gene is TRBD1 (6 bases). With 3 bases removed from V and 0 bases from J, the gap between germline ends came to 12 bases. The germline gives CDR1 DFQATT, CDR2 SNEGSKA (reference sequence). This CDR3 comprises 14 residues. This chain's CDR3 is CSASRQANSYEQYF. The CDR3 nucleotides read TGCAGTGCTAGTAGACAGGCGAACTCCTACGAGCAGTACTTC.

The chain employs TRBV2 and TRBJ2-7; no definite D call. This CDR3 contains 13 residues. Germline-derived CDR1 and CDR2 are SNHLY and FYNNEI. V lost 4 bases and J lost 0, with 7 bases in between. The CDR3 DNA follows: TGTGCCAGCAGTGGCCAGGACTCCTACGAGCAGTACTTC. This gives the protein CASSGQDSYEQYF.

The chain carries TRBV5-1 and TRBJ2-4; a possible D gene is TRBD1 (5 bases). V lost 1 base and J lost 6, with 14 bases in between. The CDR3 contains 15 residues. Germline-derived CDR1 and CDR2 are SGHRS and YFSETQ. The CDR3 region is CASSLRTGELNIQYF. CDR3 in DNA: TGCGCCAGCAGCTTGAGAACAGGAGAACTAAACATTCAGTACTTC.

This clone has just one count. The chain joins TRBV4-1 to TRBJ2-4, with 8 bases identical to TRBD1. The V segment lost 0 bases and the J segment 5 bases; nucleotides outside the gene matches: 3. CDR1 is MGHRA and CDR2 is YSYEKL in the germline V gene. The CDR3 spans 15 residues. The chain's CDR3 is CASSQDRGQENIQYF. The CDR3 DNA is TGCGCCAGCAGCCAAGACAGGGGGCAGGAAAACATTCAGTACTTC.

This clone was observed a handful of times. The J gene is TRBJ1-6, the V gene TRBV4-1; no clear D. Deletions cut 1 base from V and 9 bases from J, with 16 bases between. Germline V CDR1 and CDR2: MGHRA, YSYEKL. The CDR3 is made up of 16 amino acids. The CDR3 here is CASSQVGGIRPSPLHF. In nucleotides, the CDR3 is TGCGCCAGCAGCCAAGTTGGAGGGATTAGGCCTTCACCCCTCCACTTT.

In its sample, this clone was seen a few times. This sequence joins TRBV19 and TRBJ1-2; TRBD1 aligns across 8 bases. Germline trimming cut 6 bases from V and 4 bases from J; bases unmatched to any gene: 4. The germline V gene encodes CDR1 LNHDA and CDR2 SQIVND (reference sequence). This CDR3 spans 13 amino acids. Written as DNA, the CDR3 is TGTGCCAGTAGCCTCGGACAGGGCTATGGCTACACCTTC. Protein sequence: CASSLGQGYGYTF. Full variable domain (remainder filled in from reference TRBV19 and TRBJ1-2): DGGITQSPKYLFRKEGQNVTLSCEQNLNHDAMYWYRQDPGQGLRLIYYSQIVNDFQKGDIAEGYSVSREKKESFPLTVTSAQKNPTAFYLCASSLGQGYGYTFGSGTRLTVV.

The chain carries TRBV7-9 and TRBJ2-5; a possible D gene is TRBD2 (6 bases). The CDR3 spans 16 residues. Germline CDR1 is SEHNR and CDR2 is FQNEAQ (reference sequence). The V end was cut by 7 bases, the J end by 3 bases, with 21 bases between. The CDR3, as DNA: TGTGCCAGCACGCGGGGAAATACAGGTGAAAAAGAGACCCAGTACTTC. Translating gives CASTRGNTGEKETQYF.

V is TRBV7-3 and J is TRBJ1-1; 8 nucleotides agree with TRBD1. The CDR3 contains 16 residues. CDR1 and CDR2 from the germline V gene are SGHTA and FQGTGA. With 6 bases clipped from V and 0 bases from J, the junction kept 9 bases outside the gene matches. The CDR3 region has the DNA TGTGCCAGCAGTTCACACAGGGGGTCGATGAACACTGAAGCTTTCTTT. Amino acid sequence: CASSSHRGSMNTEAFF.

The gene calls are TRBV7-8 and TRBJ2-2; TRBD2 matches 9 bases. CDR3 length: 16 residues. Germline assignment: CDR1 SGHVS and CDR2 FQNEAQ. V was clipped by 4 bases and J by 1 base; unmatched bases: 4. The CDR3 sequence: CASSWGAGGNTGELFF. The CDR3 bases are TGTGCCAGCAGCTGGGGAGCGGGAGGGAACACCGGGGAGCTGTTTTTT.